This is a list of T cell receptor beta chains from one sample in a study of blood T cell repertoires in COVID-19. Repertoires were generated with immunoSEQ multiplex PCR, while TCRdb's copy carries only in-frame clones and drops some. The table shows about 27,000 clones, with approximately 90% occurring only once. Source material: peripheral blood. The receptors come from a human donor in a cohort sampled during active COVID-19. Both conserved end residues are part of each CDR3. Each record gives: V gene, D gene, clone size, CDR3 protein. The D gene is left open where the match is weak. Size values are once, few and many counts, or a class for expanded clones, and some rows have none.

TRBV6-5,TRBD1,.,CASSTGSGGWGYTF
TRBV3-1/TRBV3-2,.,few,CASRGGGQDTGELFF
TRBV2,.,.,CASIRDFSTGELFF
TRBV6-5,TRBD1,.,CASKRSGGNYGYTF
TRBV4-1,TRBD1,.,CASSQDLRTGFYEQYF
TRBV5-4,.,.,CASSGDIQNSPLHF
TRBV5-1,TRBD2,.,CASSLLATDTGELFF
TRBV2,TRBD2,once,CAGGTSGTYEQYF
TRBV6-5,.,.,CATRRERGTNEQFF
TRBV28,.,.,CASSAPILSGANVLTF